The rows below give T cell receptor beta chains drawn from one sample of a study of cytomegalovirus exposure and HLA in healthy donors. Here immunoSEQ multiplex PCR was the method, and the copy in TCRdb shows in-frame clones only, minus some. The repertoire includes 150,000 to 200,000 clones, roughly 77% of them detected once, and around 3% sits in the top ten. Material: PBMCs. The receptor source for this set is a woman in her forties in good health and CMV-seropositive. Each CDR3 is given with its conserved first and last residue. The D gene is left open where the match is weak. Rows may omit the clone size; those that give it use once, few, many or a size class.

>.|TRBV28|.|TRBJ2-5
TGTGCCAGCAGTTTTCACAGGGAACAAGAGACCCAGTACTTC
CASSFHREQETQYF
>TRBD1|TRBV7-6|.|TRBJ2-3
TGTGCCAGCTGCCAGGGACAGGGTCGATCAGATACGCAGTATTTT
CASCQGQGRSDTQYF
>.|TRBV5-1|.|TRBJ2-1
TGCGCCAGCAGCTCAGACGGGGAATCCTACAATGAGCAGTTCTTC
CASSSDGESYNEQFF
>TRBD2|TRBV7-2|.|TRBJ2-7
TGTGCCAGCAGCGGAACCGGGACTAGCGGGGGGCAGTTCTACGAGCAGTACTTC
CASSGTGTSGGQFYEQYF
>.|TRBV5-8|.|TRBJ2-1
TGTGCCAGCAGCAAGGGGAATTCATTCAATGAGCAGTTCTTC
CASSKGNSFNEQFF
>.|TRBV14|.|TRBJ2-1
TGTGCCAGCAGCCAAGATGGCGCGGGACGAGGAACCAATGAGCAGTTCTTC
CASSQDGAGRGTNEQFF
>TRBD2|TRBV2|.|TRBJ2-1
TGTGCCAGCAGTGCCCGGTTGATAGCGGGGGAGCAGTTCTTC
CASSARLIAGEQFF
>.|TRBV4-2|.|TRBJ2-3
TGTGCCAGCAGCCAAGATGGAGCTAGCACAGATACGCAGTATTTT
CASSQDGASTDTQYF
>TRBD1|TRBV5-6|.|TRBJ2-5
TGTGCCAGCAGCTTGGGGGCAGGGGGAAAGGAGACCCAGTACTTC
CASSLGAGGKETQYF
>TRBD1|TRBV7-9|.|TRBJ1-4
TGTTCCAGCAGCACGACAGGGGTCAGTGAAAAACTGTTTTTT
CSSSTTGVSEKLFF
>TRBD2|TRBV5-1|.|TRBJ2-7
TGCGCCAGCAGCGAGGTAGCGGGGGCCAGCTCCTACGAGCAGTACTTC
CASSEVAGASSYEQYF
>.|TRBV6-5|.|TRBJ2-7
TGTGCCAGCAGTTACGACTCTAGGTACGAGCAGTACTTC
CASSYDSRYEQYF
>TRBD1|TRBV6-5|.|TRBJ2-7
TGTGCCAGCAGTTTACAGGGGGCCCAAGGGGAGCAGTACTTC
CASSLQGAQGEQYF
>TRBD1|TRBV10-2|.|TRBJ1-5
TGCGCCACCTCAATGACAGGGGGAGATCAGCCCCAGCATTTT
CATSMTGGDQPQHF
>.|TRBV30|.|TRBJ2-7
TGTGCCTGGAGTCCCCTGTGGGGCCCTAGCGTCTACGAGCAGTACTTC
CAWSPLWGPSVYEQYF
>TRBD2|TRBV5-1|.|TRBJ2-1
TGCGCCAGCAGCTTGGAACTAGCGGGGGACCTCGTCCCTTACAATGAGCAGTTCTTC
CASSLELAGDLVPYNEQFF
>TRBD2|TRBV11-2|.|TRBJ2-5
TGTGCCAGCAGCTTACAGCGGACTAGCGGGGGAGAGACCCAGTACTTC
CASSLQRTSGGETQYF
>TRBD2|TRBV5-1|few|TRBJ2-3
TGCGCCAGCAGCCTGGGACTAGCGGTTAGCACAGATACGCAGTATTTT
CASSLGLAVSTDTQYF
>.|TRBV27|.|TRBJ2-7
TGTGCCAGCAGTTTAAGTTGGCACAGCTCCTACGAGCAGTACTTC
CASSLSWHSSYEQYF
>.|TRBV29-1|.|TRBJ2-2
TGCAGCGTGAGCAGGAGGGGCTTCGACACCGGGGAGCTGTTTTTT
CSVSRRGFDTGELFF
>TRBD1|TRBV5-6|.|TRBJ2-3
TGTGCCAGCAGCTCTGACAGGGGCACAGATACGCAGTATTTT
CASSSDRGTDTQYF
>TRBD2|TRBV7-2|.|TRBJ2-7
TGTGCCAGCGGGACTAGCTTAACCTACGAGCAGTACTTC
CASGTSLTYEQYF
>TRBD1|TRBV7-9|.|TRBJ1-1
TGTGCCAGCAGTCTCGTCGCCGGGACAGGGACTGAAGCTTTCTTT
CASSLVAGTGTEAFF
>TRBD1|TRBV6-5|once|TRBJ2-7
TGTGCCAGCACCCTTAGGACAGGGCTCGAGCAGTACTTC
CASTLRTGLEQYF
>.|TRBV4-2|.|TRBJ1-2
TGTGCCAGCAGCGGTAGCAACTATGGCTACACCTTC
CASSGSNYGYTF
>.|TRBV30|.|TRBJ2-3
TGTGCCTTACAGCAAAGAAGTACAGATACGCAGTATTTT
CALQQRSTDTQYF
>TRBD1|TRBV28|.|TRBJ1-2
TGTGCCAGCAGCCCCGGGGCAGGGGGAAGCTATGGCTACACCTTC
CASSPGAGGSYGYTF
>TRBD1|TRBV29-1|.|TRBJ2-7
TGCAGCGTTGAGGGGCGACAGGGGCCCCCCTACGAGCAGTACTTC
CSVEGRQGPPYEQYF
>.|TRBV10-2|few|TRBJ1-2
TGCGCCAGCAGCGGGGATGGCTACACCTTC
CASSGDGYTF
>.|TRBV27|.|TRBJ1-2
TGTGCCAGCAGTCCTGCCGGGGGGGGCGGGTATGGCTACACCTTC
CASSPAGGGGYGYTF
>.|TRBV7-2|.|TRBJ2-3
TGTGCCAGCAGCTTAGGGCCAGGCTCAAGGGGAGATACGCAGTATTTT
CASSLGPGSRGDTQYF
>TRBD2|TRBV5-1|.|TRBJ2-2
TGCGCCAGCAGCCCTTTACCCCGAGCGGGGGGGACGAACACCGGGGAGCTGTTTTTT
CASSPLPRAGGTNTGELFF
>.|TRBV30|.|TRBJ2-3
TGTGCCTCCCTCGGGTTGTCGACAGATACGCAGTATTTT
CASLGLSTDTQYF
>TRBD2|TRBV27|.|TRBJ2-3
TGTGCCAGCAGGAAAACTAGCGGACGAAGCACAGATACGCAGTATTTT
CASRKTSGRSTDTQYF
>.|TRBV7-2|few|TRBJ1-2
TGTGCCAGCAGCCCTGACAGGCCCTCGGACTATGGCTACACCTTC
CASSPDRPSDYGYTF
>.|TRBV29-1|.|TRBJ2-7
TGCAGCGTTGAAGGGGGGGAAGGAACTCAATACGAGCAGTACTTC
CSVEGGEGTQYEQYF
>TRBD1|TRBV19|.|TRBJ1-4
TGTGCCAGTAGTCCCATCGACAGGGGGAAGGAAAAACTGTTTTTT
CASSPIDRGKEKLFF
>.|TRBV11-2|once|TRBJ1-1
TGTGCCAGCAGCCGAGCAGGGTACACTGAAGCTTTCTTT
CASSRAGYTEAFF
>.|TRBV4-2|.|TRBJ2-5
TGTGCCAGCAGCCAAGAAGCCCCTAACTTGCCATCAGGGGAGACCCAGTACTTC
CASSQEAPNLPSGETQYF
>.|TRBV6-1|.|TRBJ1-1
TGTGCCAGCAGTGAAGGTTGGGGGCCGAGCACTGAAGCTTTCTTT
CASSEGWGPSTEAFF
>.|TRBV19|.|TRBJ1-1
TGTGCCAGTAGTATTTTACCTGCGGGGATTTATGACACTGAAGCTTTCTTT
CASSILPAGIYDTEAFF
>.|TRBV5-1|few|TRBJ1-1
TGCGCCAGCAGCTTGGTTGGGGGCGGCGGCACTGAAGCTTTCTTT
CASSLVGGGGTEAFF
>TRBD2|TRBV7-2|.|TRBJ2-7
TGTGCCAGCAGCCTGGGGACTAGCGGGAGAAACGAGCAGTACTTC
CASSLGTSGRNEQYF
>TRBD1|TRBV30|.|TRBJ1-6
TGTGCCTCCTACAGGGGCCATAATTCACCCCTCCACTTT
CASYRGHNSPLHF
>.|TRBV6-5|once|TRBJ1-1
TGTGCCAGCAACCCAGCGGGGGCAAACACTGAAGCTTTCTTT
CASNPAGANTEAFF
>TRBD1|TRBV6-6|.|TRBJ2-7
TGTGCCAGTCGGGCCGGGACAGTGACCTACGAGCAGTACTTC
CASRAGTVTYEQYF
>TRBD2|TRBV4-1|.|TRBJ2-3
TGCGCCAGCAGCCAAGCTATCCAGCGGGGGGCCCACGCAGATACGCAGTATTTT
CASSQAIQRGAHADTQYF
>.|TRBV2|once|TRBJ1-6
TGTGCCAGCAAGATCGGGGAAAATTCACCCCTCCACTTT
CASKIGENSPLHF
>TRBD1|TRBV18|few|TRBJ1-1
TGTGCCAGCTCAGAGACAGGGGACGGAACTGAAGCTTTCTTT
CASSETGDGTEAFF
>TRBD2|TRBV6-6|few|TRBJ2-3
TGTGCCAGCGGGAGCGGGGATTCAGATACGCAGTATTTT
CASGSGDSDTQYF
>TRBD1|TRBV7-6|.|TRBJ2-7
TGTGCCAGCAGCTTATCCGGGACAGCCTACGAGCAGTACTTC
CASSLSGTAYEQYF
>.|TRBV6-1|.|TRBJ2-5
TGTGCCAGCAGTAAGGGGCAGGAAGAGACCCAGTACTTC
CASSKGQEETQYF
>.|TRBV9|.|TRBJ2-6
TGTGCCAGCAGCATAAGTTCTGAGAGCTCTGGGGCCAACGTCCTGACTTTC
CASSISSESSGANVLTF
>.|TRBV19|few|TRBJ2-3
TGTGCCAGTAGTATAGATTCTAGCACAGATACGCAGTATTTT
CASSIDSSTDTQYF